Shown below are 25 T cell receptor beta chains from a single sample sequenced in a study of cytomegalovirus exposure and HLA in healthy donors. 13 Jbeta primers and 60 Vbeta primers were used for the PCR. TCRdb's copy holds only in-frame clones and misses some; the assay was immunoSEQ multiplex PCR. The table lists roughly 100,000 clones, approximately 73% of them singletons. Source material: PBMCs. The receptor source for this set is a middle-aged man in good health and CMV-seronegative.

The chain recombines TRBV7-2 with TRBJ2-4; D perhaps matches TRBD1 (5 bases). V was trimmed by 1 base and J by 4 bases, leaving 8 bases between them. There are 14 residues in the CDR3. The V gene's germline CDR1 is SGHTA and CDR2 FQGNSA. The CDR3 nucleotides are TGTGCCAGCAGCTTAGGGGGCAGGAAAAACATTCAGTACTTC. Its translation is CASSLGGRKNIQYF.

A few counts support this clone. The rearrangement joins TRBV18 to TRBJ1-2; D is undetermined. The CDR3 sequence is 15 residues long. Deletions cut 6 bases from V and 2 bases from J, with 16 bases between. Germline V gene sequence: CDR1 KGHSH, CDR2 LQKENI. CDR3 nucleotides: TGTGCCAGCTCCGACGCGGGGTTTTCCAACTATGGCTACACCTTC. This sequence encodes CASSDAGFSNYGYTF.

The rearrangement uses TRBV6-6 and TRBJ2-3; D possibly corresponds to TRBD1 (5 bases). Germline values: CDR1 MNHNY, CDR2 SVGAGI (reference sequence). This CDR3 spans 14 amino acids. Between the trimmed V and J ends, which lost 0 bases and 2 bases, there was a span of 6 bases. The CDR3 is CASSYSDTTDTQYF. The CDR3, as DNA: TGTGCCAGCAGTTACTCGGACACCACAGATACGCAGTATTTT.

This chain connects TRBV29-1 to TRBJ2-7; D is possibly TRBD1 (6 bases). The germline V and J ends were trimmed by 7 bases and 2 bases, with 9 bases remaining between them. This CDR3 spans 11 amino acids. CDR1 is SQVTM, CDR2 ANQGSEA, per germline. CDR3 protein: CSAGDTYEQYF. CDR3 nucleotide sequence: TGCAGCGCAGGGGACACCTACGAGCAGTACTTC.

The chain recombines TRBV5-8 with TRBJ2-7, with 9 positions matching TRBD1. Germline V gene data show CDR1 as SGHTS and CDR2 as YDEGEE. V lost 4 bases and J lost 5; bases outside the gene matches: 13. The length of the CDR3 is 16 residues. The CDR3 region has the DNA TGTGCCAGCAGCGAAAGGGGGGGGACAGGGTTTGACGAGCAGTACTTC. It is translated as CASSERGGTGFDEQYF.

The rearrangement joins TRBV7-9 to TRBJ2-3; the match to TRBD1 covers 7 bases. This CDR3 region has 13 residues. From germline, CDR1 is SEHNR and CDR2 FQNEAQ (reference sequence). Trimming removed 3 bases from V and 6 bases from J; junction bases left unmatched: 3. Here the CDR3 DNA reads TGTGCCAGCAGCTTGGGGACAGTCGATACGCAGTATTTT. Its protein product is CASSLGTVDTQYF.

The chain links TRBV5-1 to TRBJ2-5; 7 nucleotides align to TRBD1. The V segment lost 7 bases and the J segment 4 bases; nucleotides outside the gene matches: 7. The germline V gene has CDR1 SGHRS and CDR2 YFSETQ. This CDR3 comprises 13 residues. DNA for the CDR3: TGCGCCAGCGGCGACAGGGTGGGAGAGACCCAGTACTTC. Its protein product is CASGDRVGETQYF.

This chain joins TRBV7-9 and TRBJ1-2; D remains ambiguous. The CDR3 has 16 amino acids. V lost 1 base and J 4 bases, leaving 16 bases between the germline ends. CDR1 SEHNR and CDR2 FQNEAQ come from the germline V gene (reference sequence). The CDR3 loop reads CASSLGIGEDPYGYTF. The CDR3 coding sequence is TGTGCCAGCAGCTTAGGCATCGGGGAGGATCCCTATGGCTACACCTTC.

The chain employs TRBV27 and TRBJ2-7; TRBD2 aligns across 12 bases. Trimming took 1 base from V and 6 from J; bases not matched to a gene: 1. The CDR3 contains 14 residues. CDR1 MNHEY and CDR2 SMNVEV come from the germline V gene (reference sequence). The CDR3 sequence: CASSLWTSGAEQYF. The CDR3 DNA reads TGTGCCAGCAGTTTATGGACTAGCGGGGCCGAGCAGTACTTC.

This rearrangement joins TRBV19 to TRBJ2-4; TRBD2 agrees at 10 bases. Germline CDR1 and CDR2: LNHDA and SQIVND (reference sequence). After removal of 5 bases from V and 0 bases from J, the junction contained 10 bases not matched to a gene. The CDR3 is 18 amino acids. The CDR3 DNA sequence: TGTGCCAGTAGTCTCCGGACTAGCGGTAAACTAGCCAAAAACATTCAGTACTTC. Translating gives CASSLRTSGKLAKNIQYF.

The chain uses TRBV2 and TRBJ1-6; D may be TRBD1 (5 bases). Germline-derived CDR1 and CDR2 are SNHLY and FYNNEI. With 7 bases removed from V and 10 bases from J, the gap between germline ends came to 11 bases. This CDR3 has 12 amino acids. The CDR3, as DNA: TGTGCCAGCACGGGGGTCCGCTCACCCCTCCACTTT. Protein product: CASTGVRSPLHF.

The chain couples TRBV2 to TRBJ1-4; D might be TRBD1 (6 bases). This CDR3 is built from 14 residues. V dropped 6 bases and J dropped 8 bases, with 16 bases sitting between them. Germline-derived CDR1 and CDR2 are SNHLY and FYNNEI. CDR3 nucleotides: TGTGCCAGCAGCTACACAGGGTCCGGAGAAAAACTGTTTTTT. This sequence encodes CASSYTGSGEKLFF.

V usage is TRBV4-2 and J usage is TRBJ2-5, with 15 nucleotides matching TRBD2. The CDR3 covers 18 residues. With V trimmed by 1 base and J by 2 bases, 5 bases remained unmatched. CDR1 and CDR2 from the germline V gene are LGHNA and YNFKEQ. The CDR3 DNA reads TGTGCCAGCAGCCAAGGGACTAGCGGGGGGGGATTTCAAGAGACCCAGTACTTC. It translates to CASSQGTSGGGFQETQYF.

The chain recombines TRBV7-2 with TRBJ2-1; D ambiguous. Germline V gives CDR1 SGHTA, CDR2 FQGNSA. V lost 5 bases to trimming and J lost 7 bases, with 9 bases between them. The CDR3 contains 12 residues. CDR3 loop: CASSRFFNEQFF. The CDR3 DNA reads TGTGCCAGCAGCCGGTTTTTTAATGAGCAGTTCTTC.

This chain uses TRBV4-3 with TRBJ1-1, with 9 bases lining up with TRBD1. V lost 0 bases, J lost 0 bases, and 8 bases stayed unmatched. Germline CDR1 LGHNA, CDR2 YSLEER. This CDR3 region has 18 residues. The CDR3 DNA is TGCGCCAGCAGCCAAGAAGGGGGGACAGGGTTTCTGAACACTGAAGCTTTCTTT. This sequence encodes CASSQEGGTGFLNTEAFF.

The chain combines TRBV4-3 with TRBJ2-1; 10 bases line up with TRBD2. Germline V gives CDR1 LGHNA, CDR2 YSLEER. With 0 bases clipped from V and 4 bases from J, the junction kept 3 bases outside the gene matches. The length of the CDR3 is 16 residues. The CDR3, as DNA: TGCGCCAGCAGCCAAGACCTAGCGGGGGAGTACAATGAGCAGTTCTTC. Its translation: CASSQDLAGEYNEQFF.

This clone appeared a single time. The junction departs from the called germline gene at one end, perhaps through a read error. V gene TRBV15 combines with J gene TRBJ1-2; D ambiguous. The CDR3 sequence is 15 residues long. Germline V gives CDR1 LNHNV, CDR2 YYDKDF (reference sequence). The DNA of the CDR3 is TGTACCACCAGCAGACCAATTTTCGGGAGGGATGGCTACACCTTC. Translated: CTTSRPIFGRDGYTF.

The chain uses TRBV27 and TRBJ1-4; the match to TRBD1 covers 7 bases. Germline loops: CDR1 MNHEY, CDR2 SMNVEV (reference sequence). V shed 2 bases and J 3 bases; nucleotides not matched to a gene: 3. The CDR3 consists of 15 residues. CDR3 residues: CASSLVGQANEKLFF. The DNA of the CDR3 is TGTGCCAGCAGTTTAGTAGGACAGGCTAATGAAAAACTGTTTTTT.

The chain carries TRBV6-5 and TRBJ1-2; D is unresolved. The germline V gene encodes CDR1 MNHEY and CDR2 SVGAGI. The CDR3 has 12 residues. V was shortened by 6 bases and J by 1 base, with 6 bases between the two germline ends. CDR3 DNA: TGTGCCAGCAGCCGACATAACTATGGCTACACCTTC. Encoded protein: CASSRHNYGYTF.

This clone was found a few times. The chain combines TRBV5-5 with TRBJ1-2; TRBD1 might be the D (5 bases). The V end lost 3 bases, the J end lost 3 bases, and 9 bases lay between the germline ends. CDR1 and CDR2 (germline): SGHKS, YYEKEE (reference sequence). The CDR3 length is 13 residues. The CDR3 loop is CASSWTGDYGYTF. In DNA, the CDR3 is TGTGCCAGCAGCTGGACGGGGGACTATGGCTACACCTTC.

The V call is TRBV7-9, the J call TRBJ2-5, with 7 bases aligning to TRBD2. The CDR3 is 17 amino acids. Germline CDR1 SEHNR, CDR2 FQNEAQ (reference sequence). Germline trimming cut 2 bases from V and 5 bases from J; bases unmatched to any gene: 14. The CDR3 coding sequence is TGTGCCAGCAGCTTACCCTCCGGGTGGGGGGGTAGTGAGACCCAGTACTTC. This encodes CASSLPSGWGGSETQYF.

The CDR3 region is CAWIRATGAGELFF. The CDR3, as DNA: TGTGCCTGGATTCGAGCCACCGGGGCCGGGGAGCTGTTTTTT. The rearrangement links TRBV30 to TRBJ2-2; possibly TRBD2 for D (5 bases). The V gene's germline CDR1 is GTSNPN and CDR2 SVGIG (reference sequence). The CDR3 loop spans 14 amino acids. Trimming removed 4 bases from V and 6 bases from J, with 15 bases in between.

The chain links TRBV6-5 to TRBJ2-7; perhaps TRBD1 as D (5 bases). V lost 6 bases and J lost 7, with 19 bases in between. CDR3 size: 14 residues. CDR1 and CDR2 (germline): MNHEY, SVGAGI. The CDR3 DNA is TGTGCCAGCAGGCTAGGACACCCCTCCAGTGAGCAGTACGTC. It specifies CASRLGHPSSEQYV.

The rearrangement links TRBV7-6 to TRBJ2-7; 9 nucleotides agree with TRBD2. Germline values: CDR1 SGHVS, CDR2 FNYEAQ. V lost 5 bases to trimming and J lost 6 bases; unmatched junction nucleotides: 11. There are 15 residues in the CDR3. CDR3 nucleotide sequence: TGTGCCAGCAGCACGCCGGGACTAGCTAGCGGCGAGCAGTACTTC. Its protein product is CASSTPGLASGEQYF.

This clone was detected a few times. The DNA for the CDR3 is TGTGCCAGCAGCGAGGGACTAGCGGGCGACGAGCAGTACTTC. It is translated as CASSEGLAGDEQYF. V is TRBV5-8 and J is TRBJ2-7; 12 nucleotides line up with TRBD2. The CDR3 consists of 14 residues. Per the germline V gene, CDR1 is SGHTS and CDR2 is YDEGEE. The V segment lost 4 bases and the J segment 5 bases; nucleotides outside the gene matches: 4.